These 29 T cell receptor beta chains originate from one sample sequenced in a study of CXCR3-negative and CXCR3-positive naive CD8 T cells. UMI-labeled 5' RACE yielded the TRB cDNA libraries. TCRdb re-analyzed the 5' RACE reads; it lists each CDR3 protein once, without DNA. The sample has tens of thousands of distinct CDR3 sequences. Sequencing input: naive CXCR3- CD8+ T cells from blood. Subset specified: CD45RO-CCR7+CD27+CD95- naive CD8+ T cells lacking CXCR3 (TNR3-). Every receptor here comes from a human donor in good health. Some clones in this sample may be carry-over from other donors' samples.

The chain employs TRBV25-1 and TRBJ2-5. The CDR3 is made up of 15 amino acids. Germline CDR1 and CDR2: MGHDK and SYGVNS. CDR3 residues: CASSAAIGIIETQYF.

The chain has TRBV29-1 and TRBJ2-7. CDR1 SQVTM and CDR2 ANQGSEA come from the germline V gene. CDR3 length: 12 amino acids. The chain's CDR3 is CSVDTSGYEQYF.

This rearrangement joins TRBV7-9 to TRBJ2-7; the TCRdb D gene call, TRBD1, has no DNA to confirm it. This CDR3 is built from 14 residues. Germline lookup yields CDR1 SEHNR and CDR2 FQNEAQ (reference sequence). CDR3: CASSLPLRVYEQYF.

The chain combines TRBV29-1 with TRBJ2-5. In germline, CDR1 is SQVTM, CDR2 ANQGSEA. The CDR3 consists of 14 residues. The CDR3 protein is CSVNGERTQETQYF.

V gene TRBV11-2 combines with J gene TRBJ1-3. From germline, CDR1 is SGHAT and CDR2 FQNNGV. The CDR3 has 14 residues. This CDR3 reads CASSLYPDGNTIYF.

The rearrangement uses TRBV7-9 and TRBJ1-1. Germline CDR1 reads SEHNR; CDR2 reads FQNEAQ (reference sequence). CDR3 length: 14 amino acids. CDR3: CASIQMSAETEAFF.

The chain is built from TRBV7-2 and TRBJ2-1; the TRBD2 assignment by TCRdb is unverifiable without DNA. The germline V gene has CDR1 SGHTA and CDR2 FQGNSA. There are 15 residues in the CDR3. The CDR3 is CASSWSGAYYNEQFF.

The chain uses TRBV12-3 or TRBV12-4 and TRBJ2-7. The CDR3 runs 13 residues. CDR3: CASSLQSSYEQYF.

This sequence joins TRBV11-2 and TRBJ2-7; TCRdb lists TRBD1, though no DNA is available to test this call. The CDR3 has 15 amino acids. Looked up from germline, CDR1 is SGHAT and CDR2 is FQNNGV. This CDR3 is CASSLESGASYEQYF.

The chain joins TRBV25-1 to TRBJ1-1; lacking DNA, the TRBD1 call made by TCRdb goes unchecked. Germline values: CDR1 MGHDK, CDR2 SYGVNS. This CDR3 is 11 amino acids long. CDR3 protein: CASSDGPEAFF.

V and J are TRBV28 and TRBJ2-1. Germline loops: CDR1 MDHEN, CDR2 SYDVKM. CDR3 length: 13 amino acids. The CDR3 loop reads CASSFGGNNEQFF.

J is TRBJ1-6 and V is TRBV6-5; lacking DNA, the TRBD1 call made by TCRdb goes unchecked. Looked up from germline, CDR1 is MNHEY and CDR2 is SVGAGI. This CDR3 is built from 15 residues. CDR3 region: CASSYLTGRGAPLHF.

The chain carries TRBV6-6 and TRBJ2-5; TCRdb indicates TRBD1, and absent DNA this call remains unverified. This CDR3 is built from 11 residues. From germline, CDR1 is MNHNY and CDR2 SVGAGI (reference sequence). This chain's CDR3 is CASSIPGTQYF.

This rearrangement joins TRBV28 to TRBJ2-3; there is no DNA to check the TCRdb D call of TRBD1. CDR1 and CDR2 from the germline V gene are MDHEN and SYDVKM. This CDR3 is 14 amino acids long. This chain's CDR3 is CASSSGQVIDTQYF. The full variable domain, rest sourced from reference TRBV28 and TRBJ2-3, is DVKVTQSSRYLVKRTGEKVFLECVQDMDHENMFWYRQDPGLGLRLIYFSYDVKMKEKGDIPEGYSVSREKKERFSLILESASTNQTSMYLCASSSGQVIDTQYFGPGTRLTVL.

The J gene is TRBJ2-7, the V gene TRBV12-3 or TRBV12-4; TCRdb selects TRBD2, and the lack of DNA leaves this call unchecked. The CDR3 extends over 15 amino acids. CDR3: CASSLRAGLHYEQYF.

Frequency places this clonotype as medium-sized. This CDR3 is CASSYRPGWYTEAFF. The gene calls are TRBV6-5 and TRBJ1-1; there is no DNA to check the TCRdb D call of TRBD1. The CDR3 is 15 residues long. Germline CDR1 is MNHEY and CDR2 is SVGAGI.

This rearrangement joins TRBV27 to TRBJ2-1; without DNA, the TCRdb call of TRBD1 cannot be checked. CDR3 length: 15 amino acids. Germline CDR1 is MNHEY and CDR2 is SMNVEV (reference sequence). The CDR3 protein is CASSVGTGLDNEQFF.

The CDR3 loop reads CATSEPGQGPSGGNQPQHF. This chain connects TRBV24-1 to TRBJ1-5; TCRdb indicates TRBD1, and absent DNA this call remains unverified. The CDR3 covers 19 residues. In germline, CDR1 is KGHDR, CDR2 SFDVKD.

This clonotype is identified as medium-sized (0.01 to 0.1%) from frequency. V usage is TRBV28 and J usage is TRBJ2-4; TCRdb's D call, TRBD1, is unchecked because there is no DNA. This CDR3 comprises 12 residues. Per the germline V gene, CDR1 is MDHEN and CDR2 is SYDVKM. Here the CDR3 reads CASNRRENIQYF.

The chain links TRBV20-1 to TRBJ2-7; TCRdb lists TRBD1, though no DNA is available to test this call. CDR1 is DFQATT, CDR2 SNEGSKA, per germline (reference sequence). This CDR3 has 14 residues. CDR3 amino acids: CSAIFSVDSYEQYF.

This chain uses TRBV28 with TRBJ2-7. The germline gives CDR1 MDHEN, CDR2 SYDVKM. There are 14 residues in the CDR3. The CDR3: CASSYGGRSYEQYF.

This chain joins TRBV20-1 and TRBJ2-1; the TCRdb call, TRBD2, lacks DNA for checking. CDR3 length: 18 amino acids. CDR1 is DFQATT, CDR2 SNEGSKA, per germline (reference sequence). Here the CDR3 reads CSASPHPRGLASYNEQFF.

The chain uses TRBV27 and TRBJ2-1; TCRdb returns TRBD1, unconfirmable since there is no DNA. Germline loops: CDR1 MNHEY, CDR2 SMNVEV (reference sequence). This CDR3 has 12 residues. The CDR3 is CASRQGGDEQFF.

The chain couples TRBV7-8 to TRBJ2-1; TCRdb selects TRBD2, and the lack of DNA leaves this call unchecked. The CDR3 runs 14 residues. Germline values: CDR1 SGHVS, CDR2 FQNEAQ. The CDR3 loop is CASSEGGYYNEQFF. The full variable domain, its missing parts supplied by reference TRBV7-8 and TRBJ2-1, is GAGVSQSPRYKVAKRGQDVALRCDPISGHVSLFWYQQALGQGPEFLTYFQNEAQLDKSGLPSDRFFAERPEGSVSTLKIQRTQQEDSAVYLCASSEGGYYNEQFFGPGTRLTVL.

The gene calls are TRBV12-5 and TRBJ2-1; TCRdb proposes TRBD1, but this gene call is untestable without DNA. The CDR3 length is 15 residues. The germline gives CDR1 LGHNT, CDR2 FRNRAP. CDR3 region: CASGLSLGDYNEQFF.

The chain has TRBV7-3 and TRBJ2-3; TCRdb picks TRBD2, but there is no DNA to check that call. Germline lookup yields CDR1 SGHTA and CDR2 FQGTGA. The CDR3 contains 16 residues. The CDR3 sequence is CASSETLAGGRHTQYF.

V gene TRBV10-3 combines with J gene TRBJ2-5; the D call from TCRdb, TRBD1, cannot be confirmed without DNA. This CDR3 has 13 amino acids. Germline assignment: CDR1 ENHRY and CDR2 SYGVKD. The CDR3 loop reads CAISEGQQETQYF.

This sequence joins TRBV20-1 and TRBJ1-1; as DNA is missing, the TRBD1 call by TCRdb cannot be tested. The CDR3 covers 14 residues. Germline V gene data show CDR1 as DFQATT and CDR2 as SNEGSKA (reference sequence). CDR3 sequence reads: CSATPAGSNTEAFF.

The chain combines TRBV29-1 with TRBJ2-7; TCRdb indicates TRBD2, and absent DNA this call remains unverified. Per germline, CDR1 SQVTM and CDR2 ANQGSEA. The CDR3 spans 15 residues. The CDR3 loop reads CSVELVAISAGEQYF.